The 20 T cell receptor beta chains given below trace back to one sample, sequenced in a study of T-cell memory formation after mild COVID-19. Each CDR3 protein is one row after TCRdb ran MiXCR on the 5' RACE reads. The sample carries about 340,000 distinct CDR3 sequences, approximately 15% recorded once. The sample taken for sequencing was PBMCs or a T cell subset sorted from them (not recorded which). Receptors originate from a man aged 18 to 30 who had mild COVID-19 (a few samples of this study predate the infection). Cell type and time point are not known.

This clonotype was counted between two and nine times. This chain links TRBV12-3 or TRBV12-4 with TRBJ1-2, with 8 bases fitting TRBD1. V lost 2 bases and J lost 4; bases outside the gene matches: 9. This CDR3 spans 16 amino acids. The CDR3: CASSLPRLQGAYGYTF. In DNA form, the CDR3 reads TGTGCCAGCAGTTTACCGCGCCTGCAGGGGGCCTATGGCTACACCTTC.

The table lists this clonotype with a few counts. The genes are TRBV20-1 and TRBJ2-5; either TRBD1 or TRBD2 may supply D (5 bases each). The V gene lost 6 bases and the J gene lost 5 bases, with 13 bases spanning the gap. Germline V gene sequence: CDR1 DFQATT, CDR2 SNEGSKA (reference sequence). The CDR3 contains 12 residues. CDR3 sequence (DNA): TGCAGTGCCATGGGACGGTCGGAGACCCAGTACTTC. Translated: CSAMGRSETQYF.

CDR3 sequence: CASSQDRRGWNTEAFF. The CDR3 DNA reads as TGCGCCAGCAGCCAAGACCGCAGGGGGTGGAACACTGAAGCTTTCTTT. The chain couples TRBV4-3 to TRBJ1-1, with 7 positions matching TRBD1. The CDR3 runs to 16 residues. CDR1 LGHNA and CDR2 YSLEER come from the germline V gene. With V trimmed by 0 bases and J by 1 base, 5 bases remained unmatched.

The J gene is TRBJ2-2, the V gene TRBV9; no firm D call. Germline loops: CDR1 SGDLS, CDR2 YYNGEE. This CDR3 is built from 13 residues. The V end was cut by 4 bases, the J end by 10 bases, with 14 bases between. CDR3 protein: CASSPNWGMELFF. CDR3 sequence (DNA): TGTGCCAGCAGCCCGAATTGGGGTATGGAGCTGTTTTTT.

Ten or more counts support this clonotype. The V call is TRBV6-2 or TRBV6-3, the J call TRBJ1-1; TRBD1 matches 9 bases. Germline CDR1 and CDR2: MNHEY and SVGEGT. The CDR3 has 13 residues. V lost 8 bases, J lost 5 bases, and 6 bases stayed unmatched. The CDR3 nucleotides read TGTGCCAGCGGACAGGGGCCGTGGACTGAAGCTTTCTTT. It translates to CASGQGPWTEAFF.

V usage is TRBV2 and J usage is TRBJ2-1; 11 bases are a match to TRBD2. CDR1 SNHLY and CDR2 FYNNEI come from the germline V gene. Trimming cost V 6 bases and J 6 bases; bases outside gene matches: 4. The length of the CDR3 is 14 residues. CDR3 nucleotides: TGTGCCAGCAGAACTAGCGGGGGACGCAATGAGCAGTTCTTC. Amino acids: CASRTSGGRNEQFF.

The rearrangement links TRBV10-3 to TRBJ1-4; D is unresolved. The germline V gene has CDR1 ENHRY and CDR2 SYGVKD. The CDR3 covers 12 residues. V dropped 0 bases and J dropped 7 bases, with 3 bases sitting between them. CDR3 coding DNA: TGTGCCATCAGTGAGTCTACTGAAAAACTGTTTTTT. As protein: CAISESTEKLFF.

This clonotype has at least ten counts. This chain joins TRBV6-6 and TRBJ1-2, with D unclear. Trimming cost V 2 bases and J 8 bases, with 9 bases left between them. Germline lookup yields CDR1 MNHNY and CDR2 SVGAGI (reference sequence). This CDR3 region has 12 residues. CDR3 sequence (DNA): TGTGCCAGCAGTTACGGCGGAGGAGGCTACACCTTC. This codes for CASSYGGGGYTF.

This clonotype has a handful of counts. The DNA of the CDR3 is TGTGCCAGCAGCTTAGCGCAGGGGGTTACCGGGGAGCTGTTTTTT. Translation: CASSLAQGVTGELFF. The rearrangement joins TRBV7-6 to TRBJ2-2, with 7 bases aligning to TRBD1. Germline values: CDR1 SGHVS, CDR2 FNYEAQ. V gave up 0 bases and J gave up 5 bases; unmatched junction bases: 3. The CDR3 consists of 15 residues.

This clonotype was counted between two and nine times. The rearrangement joins TRBV9 to TRBJ1-1; TRBD1 aligns across 7 bases. The CDR3 is 12 residues long. Germline assignment: CDR1 SGDLS and CDR2 YYNGEE. After removal of 4 bases from V and 10 bases from J, the junction contained 7 bases not matched to a gene. CDR3 region: CASSSGDSSAFF. CDR3 sequence (DNA): TGTGCCAGCAGCTCTGGGGACAGTTCAGCTTTCTTT.

The sample holds a few counts of this clonotype. Written as DNA, the CDR3 is TGTGCCAGCAGCCAAGCGCAAACTGGGGCCAACGTCCTGACTTTC. Translating gives CASSQAQTGANVLTF. This chain connects TRBV3-1 to TRBJ2-6; D not certain. CDR3 length: 15 amino acids. V lost 1 base and J lost 2, with 6 bases in between. Germline V gene sequence: CDR1 LGHDT, CDR2 YNNKEL (reference sequence).

V gene TRBV4-1 combines with J gene TRBJ1-3; D is undetermined. The CDR3 runs to 18 residues. Germline loops: CDR1 MGHRA, CDR2 YSYEKL. Trimming left V 0 bases short and J 0 bases short, with 15 bases between. The CDR3 sequence: CASSQDRLVTNSGNTIYF. CDR3 nucleotides: TGCGCCAGCAGCCAAGATCGCCTAGTGACCAACTCTGGAAACACCATATATTTT.

CDR3 DNA: TGCAGTGCTAGCACAGAGATCGTACCCTACGAGCAGTACGTC. Protein product: CSASTEIVPYEQYV. The gene calls are TRBV20-1 and TRBJ2-7; D is unclear. V was clipped by 3 bases and J by 2 bases, with 14 bases between them. Germline assignment: CDR1 DFQATT and CDR2 SNEGSKA (reference sequence). This CDR3 spans 14 amino acids.

In this sample, this clonotype turned up many times. The CDR3 DNA reads as TGCGCCAGCAGCCCGACTAGCGGGGAAATCAATGAGCAGTTCTTC. It yields the protein CASSPTSGEINEQFF. This sequence joins TRBV5-1 and TRBJ2-1; 11 bases match TRBD2. Germline-derived CDR1 and CDR2 are SGHRS and YFSETQ. CDR3 length: 15 amino acids. V dropped 4 bases and J dropped 6; count of bases not matched to a gene: 6. The full variable domain, its missing parts supplied by reference TRBV5-1 and TRBJ2-1, is KAGVTQTPRYLIKTRGQQVTLSCSPISGHRSVSWYQQTPGQGLQFLFEYFSETQRNKGNFPGRFSGRQFSNSRSEMNVSTLELGDSALYLCASSPTSGEINEQFFGPGTRLTVL.

The rearrangement links TRBV20-1 to TRBJ1-5; D is unclear. The CDR3 runs 13 residues. Germline lookup yields CDR1 DFQATT and CDR2 SNEGSKA (reference sequence). The germline V and J ends were trimmed by 5 bases and 1 base, with 9 bases remaining between them. DNA of the CDR3: TGCAGTGCTCCGGCACAAAGCAATCAGCCCCAGCATTTT. Encoded protein: CSAPAQSNQPQHF.

The table lists this clonotype with a few counts. The rearrangement links TRBV5-8 to TRBJ2-4; tentatively, D is TRBD2 (6 bases). Germline loops: CDR1 SGHTS, CDR2 YDEGEE. V lost 3 bases and J lost 9, with 13 bases in between. This CDR3 comprises 13 residues. The DNA of the CDR3 is TGTGCCAGCAGCTCCTCTCGGCGGGGCATTCAGTACTTC. This encodes CASSSSRRGIQYF.

V and J are TRBV20-1 and TRBJ2-5; TRBD2 matches at 7 bases. In germline, CDR1 is DFQATT, CDR2 SNEGSKA (reference sequence). The junction had 5 bases not matched to a gene; V was cut back by 2 bases and J by 5 bases. The CDR3 loop spans 13 amino acids. The CDR3 bases are TGCAGTGCTAGACCGGGGGGACTGGAGACCCAGTACTTC. The encoded protein is CSARPGGLETQYF.

This clonotype was counted only a few times. The V gene is TRBV4-3, the J gene TRBJ2-3; TRBD2 agrees at 8 bases. The CDR3 is made up of 17 amino acids. CDR1 and CDR2 from the germline V gene are LGHNA and YSLEER. With 1 base clipped from V and 4 bases from J, the junction kept 10 bases outside the gene matches. The DNA for the CDR3 is TGCGCCAGCAGCCAAGGTGCTAGCGGGCCCTTTTCAGATACGCAGTATTTT. Its protein is CASSQGASGPFSDTQYF.

This clonotype was observed a handful of times. The gene calls are TRBV2 and TRBJ2-5, with 8 bases lining up with TRBD1. CDR1 and CDR2 (germline): SNHLY, FYNNEI. This CDR3 contains 14 residues. Unmatched junction bases numbered 9, after V lost 3 bases and J lost 9 bases. In nucleotides, the CDR3 is TGTGCCAGCAGTGAGCTTACCAGGGGGCTGCCCCAGTACTTC. It yields the protein CASSELTRGLPQYF.

The genes are TRBV6-5 and TRBJ2-5; no firm D call. CDR3 length equals 14 residues. The V end was cut by 5 bases, the J end by 0 bases, with 10 bases between. Germline V CDR1 and CDR2: MNHEY, SVGAGI. The DNA for the CDR3 is TGTGCCAGCAGTGTGCGAGCGCACCAAGAGACCCAGTACTTC. Translating it yields CASSVRAHQETQYF.